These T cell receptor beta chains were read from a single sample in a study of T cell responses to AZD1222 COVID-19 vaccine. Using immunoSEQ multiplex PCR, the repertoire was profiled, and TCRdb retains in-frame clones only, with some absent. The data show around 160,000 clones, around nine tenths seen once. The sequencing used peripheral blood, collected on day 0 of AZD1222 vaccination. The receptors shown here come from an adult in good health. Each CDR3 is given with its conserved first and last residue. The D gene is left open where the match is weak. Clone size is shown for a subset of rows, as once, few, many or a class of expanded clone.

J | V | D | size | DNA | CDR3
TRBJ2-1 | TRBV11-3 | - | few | TGTGCCAGCAGCTTAGACTCCGATGAGCAGTTCTTC | CASSLDSDEQFF
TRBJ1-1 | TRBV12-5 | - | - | TGTGCTAGTGCTTGGGGGGGGACTGAAGCTTTCTTT | CASAWGGTEAFF
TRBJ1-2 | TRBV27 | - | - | TGTGCCAGCAGCCAACTTACCGGGACATTAATTGGCTACACCTTC | CASSQLTGTLIGYTF
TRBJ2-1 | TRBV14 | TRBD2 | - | TGTGCCAGCAGCCAAAGGGGGGGGACTAGCGGGAGAAATGAGCAGTTCTTC | CASSQRGGTSGRNEQFF
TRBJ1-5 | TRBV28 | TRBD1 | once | TGTGCCAGCAGTATAGACAGGGGTTTGGGCAATCAGCCCCAGCATTTT | CASSIDRGLGNQPQHF
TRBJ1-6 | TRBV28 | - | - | TGTGCCAGCAGTTTCGACATGAGCTCCTATAATTCACCCCTCCACTTT | CASSFDMSSYNSPLHF
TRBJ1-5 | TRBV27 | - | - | TGTGCCAGCAGTAACTTGGGGGTAGGACAGCCCCAGCATTTT | CASSNLGVGQPQHF
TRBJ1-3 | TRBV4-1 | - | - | TGCGCCAGCAGCCCCCAGGGACGGATATCTGGAAACACCATATATTTT | CASSPQGRISGNTIYF
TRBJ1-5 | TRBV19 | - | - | TGTGCCAGTAGTATACAGCCTAGCAATCAGCCCCAGCATTTT | CASSIQPSNQPQHF
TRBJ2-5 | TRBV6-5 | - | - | TGTGCCAGCAGCCCCTCGATTTTATACCAAGAGACCCAGTACTTC | CASSPSILYQETQYF
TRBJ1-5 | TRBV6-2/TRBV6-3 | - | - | TGTGCCAGCAGTTACACCCCGACGGGGTTCGGCAATCAGCCCCAGCATTTT | CASSYTPTGFGNQPQHF
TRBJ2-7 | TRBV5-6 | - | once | TGTGCCAGCAGCCCCCCCATTGGGGGGGCCTCAACCTACGAGCAGTACTTC | CASSPPIGGASTYEQYF
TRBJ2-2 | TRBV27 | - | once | TGTGCCAGCAGTTTTCAGAGCACCGGGGAGCTGTTTTTT | CASSFQSTGELFF
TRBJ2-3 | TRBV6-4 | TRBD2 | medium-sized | TGTGCCACCTCGGCTAGCGGAGAGGCAGATACGCAGTATTTT | CATSASGEADTQYF
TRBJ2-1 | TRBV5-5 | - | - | TGTGCCAGCAGCCTGGAGGACAGACTCAATGAGCAGTTCTTC | CASSLEDRLNEQFF
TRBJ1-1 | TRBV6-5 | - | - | TGTGCCAGCAGTTACAGCCCTACAATGCGGACTGAAGCTTTCTTT | CASSYSPTMRTEAFF
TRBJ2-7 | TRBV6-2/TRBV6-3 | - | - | TGTGCCAGCAGTGACTACCAGGGAGCCTACGAGCAGTACTTC | CASSDYQGAYEQYF
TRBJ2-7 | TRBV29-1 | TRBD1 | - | TGCAGTACCAGAGCAGGGGGAGAGCAGTACTTC | CSTRAGGEQYF
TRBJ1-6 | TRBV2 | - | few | TGTGCCAGCGCAACGGGGCAGTCTCGCTCACCCCTCCACTTT | CASATGQSRSPLHF
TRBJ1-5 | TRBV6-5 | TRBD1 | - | TGTGCCAGCCAAAGGAACAGGGGCCACAATCAGCCCCAGCATTTT | CASQRNRGHNQPQHF
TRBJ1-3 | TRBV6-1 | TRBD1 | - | TGTGCCAGCAGGGAAGTACAGGGGGCCGATGGAAACACCATATATTTT | CASREVQGADGNTIYF
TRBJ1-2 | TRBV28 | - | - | TGTGCCAGCAGTTTAAATGCTCCACGGGGTGGCTACACCTTC | CASSLNAPRGGYTF